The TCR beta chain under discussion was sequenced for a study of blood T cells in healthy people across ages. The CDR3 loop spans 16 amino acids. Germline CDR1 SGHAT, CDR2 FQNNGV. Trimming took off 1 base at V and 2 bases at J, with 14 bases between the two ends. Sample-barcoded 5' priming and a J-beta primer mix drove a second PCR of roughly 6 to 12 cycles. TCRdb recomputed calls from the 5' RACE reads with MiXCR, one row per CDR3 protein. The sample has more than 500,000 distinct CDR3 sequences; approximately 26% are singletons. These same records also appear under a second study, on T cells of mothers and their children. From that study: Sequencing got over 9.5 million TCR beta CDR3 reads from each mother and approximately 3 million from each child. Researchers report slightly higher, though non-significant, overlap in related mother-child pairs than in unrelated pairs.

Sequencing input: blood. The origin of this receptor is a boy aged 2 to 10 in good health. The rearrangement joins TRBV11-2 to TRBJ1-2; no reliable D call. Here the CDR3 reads CASSLGAGPINYGYTF. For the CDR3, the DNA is TGTGCCAGCAGCTTAGGGGCAGGACCCATAAACTATGGCTACACCTTC.